Shown below are 24 T cell receptor beta chains from a single sample sequenced in a study of T cell changes during pregnancy in multiple sclerosis. TCRdb's table, derived via immunoSEQ multiplex PCR, lists solely in-frame clones and lacks some. The profile shows about 100,000 clones, 92% of them singletons. The sequencing here drew on peripheral blood, taken after pregnancy. The origin of the receptors is a female donor with multiple sclerosis, enrolled in a pregnancy study.

The rearrangement joins TRBV6-6 to TRBJ2-4; 8 bases are a match to TRBD1. Germline V gene data show CDR1 as MNHNY and CDR2 as SVGAGI (reference sequence). V was clipped by 6 bases and J by 6 bases; unmatched bases: 7. The CDR3 consists of 14 residues. The CDR3 nucleotides are TGTGCCAGCAGAGCAGGGGGCGGCCCAAACATTCAGTACTTC. As protein: CASRAGGGPNIQYF.

The chain has TRBV6-5 and TRBJ2-7; possible D gene TRBD2, 5 bases. The CDR3 has 15 amino acids. The germline gives CDR1 MNHEY, CDR2 SVGAGI. With 6 bases removed from V and 7 bases from J, the gap between germline ends came to 22 bases. As DNA, the CDR3 is TGTGCCAGCAGCCGCTCCTTGACCCGAACGGGAGAGCAGTACTTC. It translates to CASSRSLTRTGEQYF.

The chain combines TRBV7-9 with TRBJ2-7, with 7 bases matching TRBD2. J gave up 5 bases and V 0 bases, and 4 bases lay outside the gene matches. This CDR3 comprises 14 residues. CDR1 and CDR2 from the germline V gene are SEHNR and FQNEAQ (reference sequence). DNA for the CDR3: TGTGCCAGCAGCTTAGCGGGCGGGAGCAACGAGCAGTACTTC. Its translation is CASSLAGGSNEQYF. The whole variable domain, filled in from reference TRBV7-9 and TRBJ2-7, reads DTGVSQNPRHKITKRGQNVTFRCDPISEHNRLYWYRQTLGQGPEFLTYFQNEAQLEKSRLLSDRFSAERPKGSFSTLEIQRTEQGDSAMYLCASSLAGGSNEQYFGPGTRLTVT.

This chain links TRBV7-6 with TRBJ2-3; 13 bases align to TRBD2. Losses at the gene ends were 4 bases for V and 0 bases for J; bases not matched to a gene: 4. The CDR3 has 17 amino acids. Germline V gene lookup returns CDR1 SGHVS and CDR2 FNYEAQ. The CDR3 DNA reads as TGTGCCAGCAGCTCACCGACTAGCGGGGGGAGCACAGATACGCAGTATTTT. It translates to CASSSPTSGGSTDTQYF.

The chain carries TRBV5-6 and TRBJ2-2, with TRBD1 as a possible D gene (5 bases). CDR3 length: 15 residues. V shed 1 base and J shed 6 bases, with 13 bases lying between them. CDR1 and CDR2 from the germline V gene are SGHDT and YYEEEE. CDR3 protein: CASSLPGWSAGELFF. The CDR3 bases are TGTGCCAGCAGCTTGCCAGGGTGGAGTGCCGGGGAGCTGTTTTTT.

This chain connects TRBV20-1 to TRBJ2-3; D gene uncertain. V gave up 4 bases and J gave up 3 bases, with 5 bases separating them. The CDR3 loop spans 11 amino acids. Germline CDR1 and CDR2: DFQATT and SNEGSKA (reference sequence). Here the CDR3 DNA reads TGCAGTGCTACTAAGACAGATACGCAGTATTTT. It specifies CSATKTDTQYF.

The V gene is TRBV20-1, the J gene TRBJ1-1; D possibly corresponds to TRBD1 (6 bases). Trimming took 2 bases from V and 8 from J, leaving 6 bases between them. The CDR3 is 10 amino acids. CDR1 and CDR2 (germline): DFQATT, SNEGSKA (reference sequence). This chain's CDR3 is CSARTGEAFF. CDR3 coding DNA: TGCAGTGCTAGAACAGGGGAAGCTTTCTTT.

This clone was detected a few times. The chain couples TRBV9 to TRBJ2-5, with D tentatively TRBD2 (6 bases). The germline V and J ends were trimmed by 4 bases and 4 bases, with 17 bases remaining between them. CDR3 length equals 15 residues. Germline V CDR1 and CDR2: SGDLS, YYNGEE. The CDR3 protein is CASSPGDVGGETQYF. The DNA for the CDR3 is TGTGCCAGCAGCCCGGGGGATGTCGGGGGAGAGACCCAGTACTTC.

The CDR3 bases are TGTGCCAGCAGCCCCACCTCCGGGGGTGGGATAGAGACCCAGTACTTC. This gives the protein CASSPTSGGGIETQYF. V usage is TRBV7-8 and J usage is TRBJ2-5, with D possibly matching TRBD2 (6 bases). This CDR3 region has 16 residues. With 5 bases removed from V and 4 bases from J, the gap between germline ends came to 20 bases. Germline CDR1 reads SGHVS; CDR2 reads FQNEAQ.

This chain connects TRBV5-1 to TRBJ2-2, with 11 bases that match TRBD2. Per the germline V gene, CDR1 is SGHRS and CDR2 is YFSETQ. The CDR3 sequence is 16 residues long. V gave up 4 bases and J gave up 3 bases; unmatched junction bases: 5. CDR3 DNA sequence: TGCGCCAGCAGCCCGTTAGCGGGAGGGGACACCGGGGAGCTGTTTTTT. Its translation: CASSPLAGGDTGELFF.

This clone came up a few times. This chain connects TRBV25-1 to TRBJ1-2; D is uncertain. V lost 1 base, J lost 7 bases, and 10 bases lay in between. The CDR3 runs to 13 residues. The germline gives CDR1 MGHDK, CDR2 SYGVNS. As DNA, the CDR3 is TGTGCCAGCAGTGAATTGGAGGCCGGTGGCTACACCTTC. It encodes CASSELEAGGYTF.

The chain couples TRBV11-3 to TRBJ1-1, with D possibly being TRBD1 (5 bases). V was cut by 6 bases and J by 6 bases, with 20 bases left in between. Germline lookup yields CDR1 SGHNT and CDR2 YENEEA. CDR3 size: 15 residues. The CDR3 loop is CASRQGFGRGAEAFF. The CDR3 nucleotides are TGTGCCAGCAGACAAGGTTTCGGTCGGGGGGCTGAAGCTTTCTTT.

The chain has TRBV27 and TRBJ2-2, with TRBD1 as a possible D gene (6 bases). CDR1 and CDR2 (germline): MNHEY, SMNVEV (reference sequence). The CDR3 runs 14 residues. The V gene lost 6 bases and the J gene lost 4 bases, with 12 bases spanning the gap. CDR3 nucleotides: TGTGCCAGCAGCTTGGACAGACTCACCGGGGAGCTGTTTTTT. Residues: CASSLDRLTGELFF.

The rearrangement joins TRBV18 to TRBJ2-1, with 8 bases identical to TRBD2. CDR1 KGHSH and CDR2 LQKENI come from the germline V gene. This CDR3 has 17 residues. V was pared by 3 bases and J by 8 bases, with 15 bases of the junction left unmatched. CDR3 bases: TGTGCCAGCTCACCCAAGGTGACAGCGGGAGCAGAAGATGAGCAGTTCTTC. This encodes CASSPKVTAGAEDEQFF. The full variable domain, with the rest looked up from reference TRBV18 and TRBJ2-1, is NAGVMQNPRHLVRRRGQEARLRCSPMKGHSHVYWYRQLPEEGLKFMVYLQKENIIDESGMPKERFSAEFPKEGPSILRIQQVVRGDSAAYFCASSPKVTAGAEDEQFFGPGTRLTVL.

This clone was found a few times. This chain joins TRBV14 and TRBJ1-3; 8 bases agree with TRBD1. V gave up 4 bases and J gave up 0 bases; unmatched junction bases: 8. CDR1 is SGHDN and CDR2 is FVKESK in the germline V gene. There are 17 residues in the CDR3. The CDR3 DNA sequence: TGTGCCAGCAGCCGGAGACAGGGGCCATCCTCTGGAAACACCATATATTTT. This encodes CASSRRQGPSSGNTIYF.

The chain uses TRBV6-5 and TRBJ2-4, with TRBD2 as a possible D gene (5 bases). There are 15 residues in the CDR3. Germline V gene lookup returns CDR1 MNHEY and CDR2 SVGAGI. The ends were cut back, 5 bases at V and 0 bases at J, with 11 bases in the middle. For the CDR3, the DNA is TGTGCCAGCAGTGGTACCGGGATAGCCAAAAACATTCAGTACTTC. Protein sequence: CASSGTGIAKNIQYF.

The chain recombines TRBV6-1 with TRBJ1-1; 7 bases fit TRBD1. The germline V gene encodes CDR1 MNHNS and CDR2 SASEGT. The junction had 10 bases not matched to a gene; V was cut back by 8 bases and J by 4 bases. This CDR3 is built from 14 residues. This CDR3 reads CASRDSGGVTEAFF. In DNA form, the CDR3 reads TGTGCCAGCCGGGACAGCGGGGGAGTCACTGAAGCTTTCTTT.

This rearrangement joins TRBV5-1 to TRBJ2-1; 7 bases align to TRBD2. Trimming at V came to 4 bases and at J to 5 bases, leaving 15 bases not matched to a gene. CDR3 size: 17 residues. Germline lookup yields CDR1 SGHRS and CDR2 YFSETQ. CDR3: CASSGGGAGFGHNEQFF. CDR3 in DNA: TGCGCCAGCAGCGGGGGGGGAGCTGGTTTCGGACACAATGAGCAGTTCTTC. The full variable domain, completed using reference TRBV5-1 and TRBJ2-1, is KAGVTQTPRYLIKTRGQQVTLSCSPISGHRSVSWYQQTPGQGLQFLFEYFSETQRNKGNFPGRFSGRQFSNSRSEMNVSTLELGDSALYLCASSGGGAGFGHNEQFFGPGTRLTVL.

The V gene is TRBV28, the J gene TRBJ2-1; TRBD1 might be the D (6 bases). CDR1 and CDR2 from the germline V gene are MDHEN and SYDVKM. This CDR3 is 14 amino acids long. V was pared by 7 bases and J by 4 bases, with 14 bases between. The CDR3: CASNTGTKYNEQFF. CDR3 bases: TGTGCCAGCAACACCGGGACAAAGTACAATGAGCAGTTCTTC.

The rearrangement joins TRBV5-6 to TRBJ1-5; possible D gene TRBD1, 6 bases. Trimming removed 2 bases at V and 3 bases at J, with 18 bases between. The germline V gene encodes CDR1 SGHDT and CDR2 YYEEEE. There are 17 residues in the CDR3. The CDR3 loop reads CASSFFWAGEINQPQHF. CDR3 DNA sequence: TGTGCCAGCAGCTTTTTTTGGGCAGGGGAGATCAATCAGCCCCAGCATTTT. The full variable domain, its missing parts supplied by reference TRBV5-6 and TRBJ1-5, is DAGVTQSPTHLIKTRGQQVTLRCSPKSGHDTVSWYQQALGQGPQFIFQYYEEEERQRGNFPDRFSGHQFPNYSSELNVNALLLGDSALYLCASSFFWAGEINQPQHFGDGTRLSIL.

The gene calls are TRBV11-2 and TRBJ1-2; unclear D gene. CDR1 SGHAT and CDR2 FQNNGV come from the germline V gene. Trimming stripped 2 bases from V and 3 bases from J, with 7 bases between. The CDR3 has 13 amino acids. The CDR3 loop is CASSLKLDYGYTF. In nucleotides, the CDR3 is TGTGCCAGCAGCTTAAAGTTAGACTATGGCTACACCTTC.

The table lists this clone with a count of one. This chain links TRBV6-5 with TRBJ1-6; 7 bases map to TRBD1. This CDR3 has 13 amino acids. Germline-derived CDR1 and CDR2 are MNHEY and SVGAGI. With V trimmed by 5 bases and J by 8 bases, 3 bases remained unmatched. CDR3 nucleotides: TGTGCCAGCAGTCCCGACAGGGATTCACCCCTCCACTTT. Its translation is CASSPDRDSPLHF.

The CDR3 bases are TGCGCCAGCAGCCAAAAAGGGACTAGCGGGGGAGAGACCCAGTACTTC. This encodes CASSQKGTSGGETQYF. V gene TRBV4-3 combines with J gene TRBJ2-5, with 14 bases that match TRBD2. The CDR3 is 16 residues long. The junction had 3 bases not matched to a gene; V was cut back by 2 bases and J by 4 bases. Germline CDR1 is LGHNA and CDR2 is YSLEER.

The J gene is TRBJ1-2, the V gene TRBV28; no clear D gene. CDR1 MDHEN and CDR2 SYDVKM come from the germline V gene. V was pared by 3 bases and J by 2 bases, with 19 bases between. The CDR3 length is 17 residues. In nucleotides, the CDR3 is TGTGCCAGCAGTTTTAGCCGCGCGAGAGCGGTGAACTATGGCTACACCTTC. Its protein is CASSFSRARAVNYGYTF.